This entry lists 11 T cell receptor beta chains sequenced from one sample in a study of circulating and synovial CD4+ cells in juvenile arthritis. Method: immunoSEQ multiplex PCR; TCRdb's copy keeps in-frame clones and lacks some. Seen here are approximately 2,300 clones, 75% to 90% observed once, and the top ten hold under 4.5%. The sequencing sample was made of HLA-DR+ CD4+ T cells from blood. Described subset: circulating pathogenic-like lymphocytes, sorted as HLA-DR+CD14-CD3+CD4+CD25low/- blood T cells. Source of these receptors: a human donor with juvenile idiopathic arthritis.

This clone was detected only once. The CDR3 DNA sequence: TGTGCCAGCAGTGCGGGACAGGGCTCCTACGAGCAGTACTTC. This translates into CASSAGQGSYEQYF. The gene calls are TRBV2 and TRBJ2-7; 9 nucleotides match TRBD1. Germline-derived CDR1 and CDR2 are SNHLY and FYNNEI. This CDR3 comprises 14 residues. Trimming removed 4 bases from V and 0 bases from J; junction bases left unmatched: 1.

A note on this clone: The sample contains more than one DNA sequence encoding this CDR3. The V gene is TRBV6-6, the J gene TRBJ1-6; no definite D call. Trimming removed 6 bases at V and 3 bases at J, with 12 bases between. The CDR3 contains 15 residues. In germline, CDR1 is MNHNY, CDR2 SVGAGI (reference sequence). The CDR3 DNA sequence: TGTGCCAGCAGCGCCGTCCGGGACTATAATTCACCCCTCCACTTT. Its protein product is CASSAVRDYNSPLHF.

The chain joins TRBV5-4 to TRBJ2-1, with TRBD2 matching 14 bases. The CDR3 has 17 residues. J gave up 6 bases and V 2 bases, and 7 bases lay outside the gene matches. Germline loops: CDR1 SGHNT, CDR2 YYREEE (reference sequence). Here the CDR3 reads CASSFGLAGGSGNEQFF. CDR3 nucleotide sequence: TGTGCCAGCAGCTTTGGACTAGCGGGGGGATCTGGCAATGAGCAGTTCTTC.

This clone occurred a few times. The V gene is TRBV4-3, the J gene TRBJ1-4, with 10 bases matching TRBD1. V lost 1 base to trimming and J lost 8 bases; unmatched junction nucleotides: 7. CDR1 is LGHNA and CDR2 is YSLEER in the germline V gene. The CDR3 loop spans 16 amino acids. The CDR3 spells CASSQASGTGVEKLFF. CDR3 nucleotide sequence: TGCGCCAGCAGCCAAGCTTCCGGGACAGGGGTCGAAAAACTGTTTTTT.

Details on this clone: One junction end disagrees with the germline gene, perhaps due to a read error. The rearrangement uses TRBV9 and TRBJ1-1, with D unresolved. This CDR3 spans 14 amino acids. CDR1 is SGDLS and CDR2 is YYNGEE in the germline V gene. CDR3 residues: CASSVAPERTEAFF. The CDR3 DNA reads TGTGCCAGCAGTGTAGCCCCGGAGCGGACTGAAGCTTTCTTT.

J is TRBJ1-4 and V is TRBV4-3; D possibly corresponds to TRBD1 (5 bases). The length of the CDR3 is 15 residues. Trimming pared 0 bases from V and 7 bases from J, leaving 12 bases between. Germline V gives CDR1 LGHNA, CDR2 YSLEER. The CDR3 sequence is CASSQEAQGGEKLFF. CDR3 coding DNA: TGCGCCAGCAGCCAAGAAGCTCAGGGAGGTGAAAAACTGTTTTTT.

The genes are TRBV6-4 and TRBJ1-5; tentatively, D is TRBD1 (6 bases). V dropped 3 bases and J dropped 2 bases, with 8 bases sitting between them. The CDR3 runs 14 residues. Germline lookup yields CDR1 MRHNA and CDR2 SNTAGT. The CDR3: CASSEAGGNQPQHF. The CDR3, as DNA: TGTGCCAGCAGTGAGGCAGGGGGCAATCAGCCCCAGCATTTT.

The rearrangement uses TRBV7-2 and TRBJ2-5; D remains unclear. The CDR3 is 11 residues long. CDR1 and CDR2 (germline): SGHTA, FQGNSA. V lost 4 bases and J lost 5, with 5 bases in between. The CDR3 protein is CASSSRETQYF. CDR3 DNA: TGTGCCAGCAGCTCCAGGGAGACCCAGTACTTC. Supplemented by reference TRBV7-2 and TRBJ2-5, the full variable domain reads GAGVSQSPSNKVTEKGKDVELRCDPISGHTALYWYRQSLGQGLEFLIYFQGNSAPDKSGLPSDRFSAERTGGSVSTLTIQRTQQEDSAVYLCASSSRETQYFGPGTRLLVL.

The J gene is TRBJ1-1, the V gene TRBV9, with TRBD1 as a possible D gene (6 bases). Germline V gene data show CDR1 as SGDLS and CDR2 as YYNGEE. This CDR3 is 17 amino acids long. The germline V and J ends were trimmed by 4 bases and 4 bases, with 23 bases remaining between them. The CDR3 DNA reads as TGTGCCAGCAGCCCCCGGGGGGCCGGTTTAATTGGCACTGAAGCTTTCTTT. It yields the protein CASSPRGAGLIGTEAFF.

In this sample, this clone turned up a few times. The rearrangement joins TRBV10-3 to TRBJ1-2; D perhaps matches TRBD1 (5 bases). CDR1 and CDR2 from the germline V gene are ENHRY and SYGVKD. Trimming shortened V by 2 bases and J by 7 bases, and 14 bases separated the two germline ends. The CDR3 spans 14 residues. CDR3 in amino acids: CAISEGGARGGYTF. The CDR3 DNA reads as TGTGCCATCAGTGAGGGAGGGGCGAGAGGTGGCTACACCTTC.

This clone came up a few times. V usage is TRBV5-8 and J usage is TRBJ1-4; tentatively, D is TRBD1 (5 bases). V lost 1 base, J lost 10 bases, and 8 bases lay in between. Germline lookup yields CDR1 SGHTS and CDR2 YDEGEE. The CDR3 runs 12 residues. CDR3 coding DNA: TGTGCCAGCAGCTTGTGGGGACTAAAACTGTTTTTT. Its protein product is CASSLWGLKLFF.